This record looks at one TCR beta chain sequence and its context. This sample stems from a study of blood T cell repertoires in COVID-19. The germline V gene encodes CDR1 MDHEN and CDR2 SYDVKM. This CDR3 has 14 residues. With 7 bases removed from V and 2 bases from J, the gap between germline ends came to 14 bases. Sequencing used immunoSEQ multiplex PCR; TCRdb keeps in-frame clones, though not all of them. The sample consists of about 150,000 clones, just under 85% of them appearing once. The sequence derives from a woman aged 60-70 years with acute or convalescent COVID-19. Sequencing was performed on peripheral blood. The chain recombines TRBV28 with TRBJ1-1; D ambiguous. The CDR3 region has the DNA TGTGCCAGCACCGAATGGGCGCCAAACACTGAAGCTTTCTTT. The encoded protein is CASTEWAPNTEAFF.